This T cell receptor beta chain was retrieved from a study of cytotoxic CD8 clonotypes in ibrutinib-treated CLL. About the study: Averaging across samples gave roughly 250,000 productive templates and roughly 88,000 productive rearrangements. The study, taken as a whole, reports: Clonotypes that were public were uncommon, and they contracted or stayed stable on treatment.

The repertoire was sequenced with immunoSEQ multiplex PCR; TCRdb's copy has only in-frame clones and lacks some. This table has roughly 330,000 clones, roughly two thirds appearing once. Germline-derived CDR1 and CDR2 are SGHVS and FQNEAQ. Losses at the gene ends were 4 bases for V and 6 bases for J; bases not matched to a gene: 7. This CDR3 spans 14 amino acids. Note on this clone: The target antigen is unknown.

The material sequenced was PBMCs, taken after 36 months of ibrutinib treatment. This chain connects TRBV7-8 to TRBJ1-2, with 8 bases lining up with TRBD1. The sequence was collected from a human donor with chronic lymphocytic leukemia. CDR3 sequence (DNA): TGTGCCAGCAGCTCCCCCGCGGACAGGGATGGCTACACCTTC. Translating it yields CASSSPADRDGYTF.